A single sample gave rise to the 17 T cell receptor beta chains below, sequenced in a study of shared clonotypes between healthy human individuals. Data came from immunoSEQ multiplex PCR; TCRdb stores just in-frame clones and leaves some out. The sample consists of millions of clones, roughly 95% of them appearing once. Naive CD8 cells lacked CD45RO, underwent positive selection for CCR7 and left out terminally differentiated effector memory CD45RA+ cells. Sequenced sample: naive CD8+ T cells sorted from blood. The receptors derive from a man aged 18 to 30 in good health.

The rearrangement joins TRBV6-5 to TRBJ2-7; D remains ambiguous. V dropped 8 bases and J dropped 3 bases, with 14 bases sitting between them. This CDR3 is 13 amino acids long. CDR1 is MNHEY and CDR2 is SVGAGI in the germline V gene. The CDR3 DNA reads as TGTGCCAGCGGCCCAGGAAGATACTACGAGCAGTACTTC. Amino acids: CASGPGRYYEQYF.

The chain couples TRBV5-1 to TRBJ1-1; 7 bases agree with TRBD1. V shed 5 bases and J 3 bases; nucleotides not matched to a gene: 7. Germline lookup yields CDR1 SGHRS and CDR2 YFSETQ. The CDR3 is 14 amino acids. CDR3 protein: CASSVTGTDTEAFF. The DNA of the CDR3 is TGCGCCAGCAGTGTGACAGGGACGGACACTGAAGCTTTCTTT. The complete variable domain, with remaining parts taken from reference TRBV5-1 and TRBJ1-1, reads KAGVTQTPRYLIKTRGQQVTLSCSPISGHRSVSWYQQTPGQGLQFLFEYFSETQRNKGNFPGRFSGRQFSNSRSEMNVSTLELGDSALYLCASSVTGTDTEAFFGQGTRLTVV.

The CDR3, as DNA: TGTGCCAGCAGTTCGCATACTAGCGGGGTTTACAATGAGCAGTTCTTC. Protein product: CASSSHTSGVYNEQFF. V usage is TRBV27 and J usage is TRBJ2-1, with 10 bases matching TRBD2. The CDR3 totals 16 residues. Per germline, CDR1 MNHEY and CDR2 SMNVEV (reference sequence). V was clipped by 4 bases and J by 4 bases; unmatched bases: 7.

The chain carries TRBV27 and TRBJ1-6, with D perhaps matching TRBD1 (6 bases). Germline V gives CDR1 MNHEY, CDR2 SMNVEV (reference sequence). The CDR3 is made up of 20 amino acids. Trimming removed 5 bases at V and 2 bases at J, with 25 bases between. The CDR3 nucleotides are TGTGCCAGCAGTCTCTTAGGGGGGCAGCACCCCGGGGCCTATAATTCACCCCTCCACTTT. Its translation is CASSLLGGQHPGAYNSPLHF.

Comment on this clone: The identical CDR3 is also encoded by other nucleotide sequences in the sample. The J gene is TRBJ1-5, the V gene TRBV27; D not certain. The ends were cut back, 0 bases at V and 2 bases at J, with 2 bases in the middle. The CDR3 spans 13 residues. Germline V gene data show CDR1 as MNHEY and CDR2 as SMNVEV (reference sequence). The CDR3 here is CASSLSGNQPQHF. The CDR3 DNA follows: TGTGCCAGCAGTTTATCGGGCAATCAGCCCCAGCATTTT.

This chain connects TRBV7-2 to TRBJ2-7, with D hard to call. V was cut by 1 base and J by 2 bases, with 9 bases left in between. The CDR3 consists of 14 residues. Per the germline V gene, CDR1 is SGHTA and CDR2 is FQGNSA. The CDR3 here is CASSLGSRAYEQYF. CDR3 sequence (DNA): TGTGCCAGCAGCTTAGGTAGCCGTGCCTACGAGCAGTACTTC.

CDR3: CASSLSGRVMDEQFF. The CDR3 bases are TGTGCCAGCAGTTTGAGCGGGAGGGTTATGGATGAGCAGTTCTTC. The chain is built from TRBV6-4 and TRBJ2-1, with 10 bases aligning to TRBD2. V was clipped by 5 bases and J by 8 bases; unmatched bases: 9. The CDR3 runs to 15 residues. Germline assignment: CDR1 MRHNA and CDR2 SNTAGT.

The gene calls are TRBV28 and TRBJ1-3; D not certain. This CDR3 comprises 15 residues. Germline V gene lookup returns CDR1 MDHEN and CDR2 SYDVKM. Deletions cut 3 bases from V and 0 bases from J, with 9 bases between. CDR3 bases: TGTGCCAGCAGTTTTTACGGGCTCTCTGGAAACACCATATATTTT. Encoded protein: CASSFYGLSGNTIYF.

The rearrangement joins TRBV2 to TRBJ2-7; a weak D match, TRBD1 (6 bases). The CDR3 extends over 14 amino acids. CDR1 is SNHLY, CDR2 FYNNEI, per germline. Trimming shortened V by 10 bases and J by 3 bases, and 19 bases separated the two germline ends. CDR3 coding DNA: TGTGCCACACGAGATTGGGACACTCGCTACGAGCAGTACTTC. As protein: CATRDWDTRYEQYF.

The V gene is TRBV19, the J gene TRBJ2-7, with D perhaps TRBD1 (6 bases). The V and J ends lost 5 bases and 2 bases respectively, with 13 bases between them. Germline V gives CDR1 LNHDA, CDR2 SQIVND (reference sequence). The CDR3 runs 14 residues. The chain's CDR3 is CASSPTGLPYEQYF. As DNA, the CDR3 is TGTGCCAGTAGTCCGACAGGCCTCCCCTACGAGCAGTACTTC.

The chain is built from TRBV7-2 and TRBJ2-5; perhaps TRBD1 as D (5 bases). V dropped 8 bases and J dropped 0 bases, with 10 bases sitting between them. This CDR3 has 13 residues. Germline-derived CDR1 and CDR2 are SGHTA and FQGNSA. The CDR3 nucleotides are TGTGCCAGCGAAGGGGCAAACCAAGAGACCCAGTACTTC. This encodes CASEGANQETQYF. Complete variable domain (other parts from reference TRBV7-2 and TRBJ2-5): GAGVSQSPSNKVTEKGKDVELRCDPISGHTALYWYRQSLGQGLEFLIYFQGNSAPDKSGLPSDRFSAERTGGSVSTLTIQRTQQEDSAVYLCASEGANQETQYFGPGTRLLVL.

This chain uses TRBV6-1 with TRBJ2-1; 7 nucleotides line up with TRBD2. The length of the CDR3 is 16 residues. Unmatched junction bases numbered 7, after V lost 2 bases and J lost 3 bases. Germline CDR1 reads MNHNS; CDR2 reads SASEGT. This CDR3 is CASSEQERGNYNEQFF. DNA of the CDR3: TGTGCCAGCAGTGAACAGGAGCGGGGAAACTACAATGAGCAGTTCTTC.

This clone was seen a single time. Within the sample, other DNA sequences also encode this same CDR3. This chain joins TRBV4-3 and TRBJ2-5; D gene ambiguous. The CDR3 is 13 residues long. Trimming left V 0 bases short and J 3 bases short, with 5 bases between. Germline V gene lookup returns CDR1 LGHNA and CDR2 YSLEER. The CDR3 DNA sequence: TGCGCCAGCAGCCAAGACTTCGAAGAGACCCAGTACTTC. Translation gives CASSQDFEETQYF.

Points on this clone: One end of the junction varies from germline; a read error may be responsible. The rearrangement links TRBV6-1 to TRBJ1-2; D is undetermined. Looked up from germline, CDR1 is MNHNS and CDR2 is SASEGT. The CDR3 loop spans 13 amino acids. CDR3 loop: CASISVPKYGYTF. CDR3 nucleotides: TGTGCCAGCATATCCGTACCTAAATATGGCTACACCTTC.

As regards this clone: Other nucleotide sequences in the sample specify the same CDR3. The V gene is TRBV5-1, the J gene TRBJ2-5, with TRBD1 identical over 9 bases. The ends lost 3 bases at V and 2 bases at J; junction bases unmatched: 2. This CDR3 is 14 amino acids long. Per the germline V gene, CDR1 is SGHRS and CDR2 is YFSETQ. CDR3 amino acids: CASSSGQGQETQYF. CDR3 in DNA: TGCGCCAGCAGCTCGGGACAGGGACAAGAGACCCAGTACTTC.

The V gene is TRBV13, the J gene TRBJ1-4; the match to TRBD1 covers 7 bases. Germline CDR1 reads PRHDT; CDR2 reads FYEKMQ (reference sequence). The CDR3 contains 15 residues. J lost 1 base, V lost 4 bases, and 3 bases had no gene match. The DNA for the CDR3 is TGTGCCAGCAGCTCAACAGGGGAAACTAATGAAAAACTGTTTTTT. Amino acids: CASSSTGETNEKLFF.

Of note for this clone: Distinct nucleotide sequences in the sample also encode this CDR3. The CDR3 region is CASSPGGGAGELFF. The CDR3 nucleotides read TGCGCCAGCAGCCCGGGCGGGGGTGCCGGGGAGCTGTTTTTT. The chain couples TRBV4-1 to TRBJ2-2; 7 nucleotides align to TRBD2. Germline loops: CDR1 MGHRA, CDR2 YSYEKL. The junction had 5 bases not matched to a gene; V was cut back by 4 bases and J by 6 bases. CDR3 length: 14 amino acids.